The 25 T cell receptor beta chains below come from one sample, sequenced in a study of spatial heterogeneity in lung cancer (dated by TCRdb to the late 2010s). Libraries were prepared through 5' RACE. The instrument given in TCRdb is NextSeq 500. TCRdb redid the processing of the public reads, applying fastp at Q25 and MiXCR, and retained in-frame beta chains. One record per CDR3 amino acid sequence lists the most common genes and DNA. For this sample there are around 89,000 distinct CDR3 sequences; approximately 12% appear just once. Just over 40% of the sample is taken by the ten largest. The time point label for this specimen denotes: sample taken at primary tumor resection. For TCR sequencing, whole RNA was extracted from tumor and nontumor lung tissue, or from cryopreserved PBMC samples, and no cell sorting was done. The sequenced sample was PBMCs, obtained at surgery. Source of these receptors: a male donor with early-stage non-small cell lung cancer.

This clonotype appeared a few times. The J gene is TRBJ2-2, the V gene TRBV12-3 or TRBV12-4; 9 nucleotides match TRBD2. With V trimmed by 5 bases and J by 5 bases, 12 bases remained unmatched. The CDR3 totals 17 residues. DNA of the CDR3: TGTGCCAGCAGTGCAAACCCGGGACTAGCCGCTACCGGGGAGCTGTTTTTT. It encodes CASSANPGLAATGELFF.

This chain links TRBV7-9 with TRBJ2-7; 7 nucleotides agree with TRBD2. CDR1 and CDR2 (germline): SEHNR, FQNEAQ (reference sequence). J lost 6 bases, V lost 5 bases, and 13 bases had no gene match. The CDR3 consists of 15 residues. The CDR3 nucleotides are TGTGCCAGCAGCCCCCCCTGGGGAGGGTCGAGCGAGCAGTACTTC. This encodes CASSPPWGGSSEQYF. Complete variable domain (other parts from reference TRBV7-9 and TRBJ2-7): DTGVSQNPRHKITKRGQNVTFRCDPISEHNRLYWYRQTLGQGPEFLTYFQNEAQLEKSRLLSDRFSAERPKGSFSTLEIQRTEQGDSAMYLCASSPPWGGSSEQYFGPGTRLTVT.

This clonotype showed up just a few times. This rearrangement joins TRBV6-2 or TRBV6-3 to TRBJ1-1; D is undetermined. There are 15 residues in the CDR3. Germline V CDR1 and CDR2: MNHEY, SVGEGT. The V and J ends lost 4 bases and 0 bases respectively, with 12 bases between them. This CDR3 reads CASSWRALVNTEAFF. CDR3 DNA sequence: TGTGCCAGCAGTTGGAGGGCGTTAGTGAACACTGAAGCTTTCTTT.

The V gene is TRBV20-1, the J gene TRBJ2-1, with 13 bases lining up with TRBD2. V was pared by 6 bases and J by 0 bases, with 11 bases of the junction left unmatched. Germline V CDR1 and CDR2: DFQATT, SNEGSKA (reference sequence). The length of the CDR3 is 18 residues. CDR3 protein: CSATGTSGTRSSYNEQFF. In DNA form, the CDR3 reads TGCAGTGCAACCGGGACTAGCGGGACTCGTAGCTCCTACAATGAGCAGTTCTTC.

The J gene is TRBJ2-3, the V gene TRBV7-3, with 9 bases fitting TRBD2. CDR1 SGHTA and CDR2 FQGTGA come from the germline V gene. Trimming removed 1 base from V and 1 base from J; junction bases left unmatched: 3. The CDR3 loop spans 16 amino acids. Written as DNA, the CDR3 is TGTGCCAGCAGCTTAAAGCGGGGGGCGCGCACAGATACGCAGTATTTT. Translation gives CASSLKRGARTDTQYF.

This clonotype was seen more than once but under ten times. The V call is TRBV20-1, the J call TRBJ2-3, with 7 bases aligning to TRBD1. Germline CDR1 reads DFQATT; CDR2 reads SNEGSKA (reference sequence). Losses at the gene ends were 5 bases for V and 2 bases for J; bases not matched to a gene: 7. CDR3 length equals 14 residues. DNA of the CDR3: TGCAGTGCTGGAGCGACAGGGACCACAGATACGCAGTATTTT. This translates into CSAGATGTTDTQYF.

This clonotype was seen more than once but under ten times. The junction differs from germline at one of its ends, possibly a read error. DNA for the CDR3: TGTGCCAGCAGCACGGAGAATCAGTCCCAACATTTT. Its translation is CASSTENQSQHF. This chain connects TRBV7-9 to TRBJ1-5; D is undetermined. CDR1 is SEHNR, CDR2 FQNEAQ, per germline (reference sequence). The CDR3 loop spans 12 amino acids.

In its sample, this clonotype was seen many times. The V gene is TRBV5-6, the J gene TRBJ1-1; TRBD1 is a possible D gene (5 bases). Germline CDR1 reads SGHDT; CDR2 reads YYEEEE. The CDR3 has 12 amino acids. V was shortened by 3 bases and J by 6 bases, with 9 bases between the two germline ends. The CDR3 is CASSYRDSEAFF. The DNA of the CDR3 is TGTGCCAGCAGCTACCGGGACTCTGAAGCTTTCTTT. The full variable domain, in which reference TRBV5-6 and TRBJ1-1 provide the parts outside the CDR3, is DAGVTQSPTHLIKTRGQQVTLRCSPKSGHDTVSWYQQALGQGPQFIFQYYEEEERQRGNFPDRFSGHQFPNYSSELNVNALLLGDSALYLCASSYRDSEAFFGQGTRLTVV.

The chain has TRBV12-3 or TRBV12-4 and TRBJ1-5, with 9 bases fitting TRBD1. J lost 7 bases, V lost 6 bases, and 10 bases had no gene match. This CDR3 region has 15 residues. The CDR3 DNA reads TGTGCCAGCAGGATTGGACAGGGGTTTAACCAGCCCCAGCATTTT. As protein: CASRIGQGFNQPQHF.

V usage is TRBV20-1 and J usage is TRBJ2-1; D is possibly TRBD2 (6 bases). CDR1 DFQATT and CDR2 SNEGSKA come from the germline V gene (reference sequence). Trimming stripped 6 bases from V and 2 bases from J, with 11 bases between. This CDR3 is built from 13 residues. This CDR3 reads CSASGGAYNEQFF. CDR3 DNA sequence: TGCAGTGCCTCCGGGGGAGCCTACAATGAGCAGTTCTTC.

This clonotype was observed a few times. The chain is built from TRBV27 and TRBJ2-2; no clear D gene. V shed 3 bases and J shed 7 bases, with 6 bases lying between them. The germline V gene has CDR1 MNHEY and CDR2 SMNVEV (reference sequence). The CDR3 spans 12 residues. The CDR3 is CASSFQVGELFF. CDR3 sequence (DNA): TGTGCCAGCAGTTTCCAGGTCGGGGAGCTGTTTTTT.

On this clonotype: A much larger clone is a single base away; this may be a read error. CDR3: CSASASRSYTF. CDR3 sequence (DNA): TGCAGTGCTAGTGCCTCCCGTAGCTACACCTTC. This chain links TRBV20-1 with TRBJ1-2; no firm D call. The germline gives CDR1 DFQATT, CDR2 SNEGSKA (reference sequence). V was shortened by 3 bases and J by 9 bases, with 11 bases between the two germline ends. The CDR3 covers 11 residues.

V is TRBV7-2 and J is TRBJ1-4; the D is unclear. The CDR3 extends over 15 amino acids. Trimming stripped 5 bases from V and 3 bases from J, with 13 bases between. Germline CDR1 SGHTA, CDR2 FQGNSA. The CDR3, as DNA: TGTGCCAGCAGCCATTCATCAGCGGCTAATGAAAAACTGTTTTTT. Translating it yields CASSHSSAANEKLFF.

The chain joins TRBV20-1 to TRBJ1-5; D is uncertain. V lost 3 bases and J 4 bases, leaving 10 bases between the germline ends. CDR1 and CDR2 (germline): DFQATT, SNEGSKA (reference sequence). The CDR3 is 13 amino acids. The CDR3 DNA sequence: TGCAGTGCTAGGTCAGAAACAAATCAGCCCCAGCATTTT. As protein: CSARSETNQPQHF.

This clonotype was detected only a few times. DNA of the CDR3: TGTGCCAGCAGCTTACTAGCGGGGTCCATAGCCAAAAACATTCAGTACTTC. It translates to CASSLLAGSIAKNIQYF. V is TRBV7-2 and J is TRBJ2-4; TRBD2 agrees at 9 bases. This CDR3 spans 17 amino acids. CDR1 is SGHTA, CDR2 FQGNSA, per germline. V dropped 2 bases and J dropped 0; count of bases not matched to a gene: 5.

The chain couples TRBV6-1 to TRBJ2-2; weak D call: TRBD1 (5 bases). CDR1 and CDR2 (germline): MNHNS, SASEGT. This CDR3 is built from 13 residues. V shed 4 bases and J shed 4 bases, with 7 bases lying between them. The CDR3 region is CASSADSTGELFF. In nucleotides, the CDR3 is TGTGCCAGCAGTGCCGACAGCACCGGGGAGCTGTTTTTT.

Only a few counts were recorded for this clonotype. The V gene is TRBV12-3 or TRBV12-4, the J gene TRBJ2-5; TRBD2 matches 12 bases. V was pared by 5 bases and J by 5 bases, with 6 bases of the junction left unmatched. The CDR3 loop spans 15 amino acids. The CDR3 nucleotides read TGTGCCAGCAGTCCCCGGACTAGCGGGACGGAGACCCAGTACTTC. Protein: CASSPRTSGTETQYF.

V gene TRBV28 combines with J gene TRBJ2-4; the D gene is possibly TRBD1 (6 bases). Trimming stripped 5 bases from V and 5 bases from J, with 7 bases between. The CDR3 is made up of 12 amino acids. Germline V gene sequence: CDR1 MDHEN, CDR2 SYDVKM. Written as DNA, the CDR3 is TGTGCCAGCAGTCGGACAGAAAACATTCAGTACTTC. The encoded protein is CASSRTENIQYF.

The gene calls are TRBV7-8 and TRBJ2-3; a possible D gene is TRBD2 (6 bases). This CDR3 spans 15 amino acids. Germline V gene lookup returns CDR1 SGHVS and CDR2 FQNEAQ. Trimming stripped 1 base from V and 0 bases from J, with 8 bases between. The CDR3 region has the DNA TGTGCCAGCAGCTTAGTCGGGGGAAGCACAGATACGCAGTATTTT. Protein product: CASSLVGGSTDTQYF.

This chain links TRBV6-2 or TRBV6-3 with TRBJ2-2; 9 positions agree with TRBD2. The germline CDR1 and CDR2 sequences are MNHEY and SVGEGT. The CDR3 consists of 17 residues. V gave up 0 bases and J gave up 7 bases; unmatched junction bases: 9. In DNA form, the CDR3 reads TGTGCCAGCAGTTACTCGGGCGGGAGGGCCCGTATCGGGGAGCTGTTTTTT. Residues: CASSYSGGRARIGELFF.

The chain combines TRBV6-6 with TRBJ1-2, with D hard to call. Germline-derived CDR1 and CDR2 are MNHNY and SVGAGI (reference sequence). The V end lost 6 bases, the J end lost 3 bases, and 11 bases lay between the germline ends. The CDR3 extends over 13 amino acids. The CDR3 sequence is CASSYRKDYGYTF. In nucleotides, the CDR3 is TGTGCCAGCAGCTACAGAAAGGACTATGGCTACACCTTC.

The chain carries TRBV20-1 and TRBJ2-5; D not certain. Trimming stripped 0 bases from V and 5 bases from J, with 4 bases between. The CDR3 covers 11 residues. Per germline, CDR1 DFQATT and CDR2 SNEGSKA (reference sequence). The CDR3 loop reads CSARDEETQYF. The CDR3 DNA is TGCAGTGCTAGAGATGAGGAGACCCAGTACTTC.

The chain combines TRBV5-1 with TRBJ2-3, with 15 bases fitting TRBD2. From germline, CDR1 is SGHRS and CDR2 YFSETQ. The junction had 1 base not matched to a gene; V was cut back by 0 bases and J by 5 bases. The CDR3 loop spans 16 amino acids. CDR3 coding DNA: TGCGCCAGCAGCTTGGGGACTAGCGGGAGGGGAGATACGCAGTATTTT. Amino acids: CASSLGTSGRGDTQYF.

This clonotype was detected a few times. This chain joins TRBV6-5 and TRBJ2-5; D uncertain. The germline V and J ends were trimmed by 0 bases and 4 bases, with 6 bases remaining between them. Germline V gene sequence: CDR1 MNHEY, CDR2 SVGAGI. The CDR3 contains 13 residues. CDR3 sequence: CASSYSIGETQYF. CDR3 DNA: TGTGCCAGCAGTTACTCGATCGGAGAGACCCAGTACTTC.

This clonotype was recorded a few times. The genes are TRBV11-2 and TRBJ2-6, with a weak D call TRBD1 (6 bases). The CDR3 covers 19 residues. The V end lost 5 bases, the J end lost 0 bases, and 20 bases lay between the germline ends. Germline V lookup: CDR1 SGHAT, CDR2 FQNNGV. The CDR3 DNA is TGTGCCAGCAGCCCTACATGGGGGCAGGCACCCTCTGGGGCCAACGTCCTGACTTTC. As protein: CASSPTWGQAPSGANVLTF.